This T cell receptor (beta chain) was captured in a study of control samples from healthy donors and cancer patients. Libraries were prepared by immunoSEQ multiplex PCR; TCRdb keeps only in-frame clonotypes and omits some of them. The table has 100,000 to 150,000 clones, 75% to 95% seen once. Germline values: CDR1 SGHDN, CDR2 FVKESK. The CDR3 has 16 amino acids. V dropped 0 bases and J dropped 7 bases, with 18 bases sitting between them. Sequencing was carried out using blood. The chain is built from TRBV14 and TRBJ2-5; no clear D gene. The source of this sequence is a man aged 18 to 30 in good health. CDR3 in amino acids: CASSQDLNAPIGTQYF. CDR3 sequence (DNA): TGTGCCAGCAGCCAAGATTTAAACGCCCCTATAGGGACCCAGTACTTC.